This entry features one T cell receptor (beta chain) sequence. Its specificity is unknown. Quantitative molecular-barcoded 5'-RACE generated the TCR beta libraries. Via MiXCR, TCRdb re-called the 5' RACE reads, giving one row per CDR3 protein. Of over 600,000 distinct CDR3 sequences in the sample, under 20% were seen once. These data originate in a study of CD8 T cells in ankylosing spondylitis. This CDR3 region has 17 residues. The V end was cut by 3 bases, the J end by 4 bases, with 22 bases between. Germline assignment: CDR1 SGHRS and CDR2 YFSETQ. General observations from the study: Disease-linked clones, CD8+, were relatively rare in peripheral blood. Past studies reported some motif variants in reactive arthritis synovial fluid and blood. According to the report, clones linked to the disease were significantly enriched in matched synovial fluid samples taken from ankylosing spondylitis patients. Seven to nine highly homologous variants formed a TCR beta motif that appeared characteristic of ankylosing spondylitis blood.

The material sequenced was blood, either unsorted or a sorted T cell fraction (not recorded which). The receptor was derived from a male donor with ankylosing spondylitis. The chain links TRBV5-1 to TRBJ2-5; TRBD1 might be the D (7 bases). CDR3 nucleotide sequence: TGCGCCAGCAGCTGGGGGGCCCGACAGGGAAAGGGAGAGACCCAGTACTTC. Protein sequence: CASSWGARQGKGETQYF.